The 9 T cell receptor beta chains given below trace back to one sample, sequenced in a study of identical twins. Each CDR3 protein gets one entry after TCRdb re-called the 5' RACE reads with MiXCR. The sample shows fewer than 250,000 distinct CDR3 sequences, approximately 7.3% of them seen only once. These data were likewise used in another study, on yellow fever vaccine responses in identical twins.

The sequencing sample was made of CD8+ T cells sorted from blood. Receptors originate from a woman under 30 in good health.

This clonotype has ten or more counts. This sequence joins TRBV12-3 or TRBV12-4 and TRBJ2-5; TRBD2 is a possible D gene (5 bases). V was trimmed by 3 bases and J by 4 bases, leaving 9 bases between them. The CDR3 is 13 residues long. The CDR3 DNA is TGTGCCAGCAGTTTGGCCGGAGGAGAGACCCAGTACTTC. It specifies CASSLAGGETQYF.

This clonotype was seen at least ten times. This sequence joins TRBV29-1 and TRBJ2-3; D not certain. The germline V gene encodes CDR1 SQVTM and CDR2 ANQGSEA. This CDR3 is built from 13 residues. Trimming took off 1 base at V and 2 bases at J, with 7 bases between the two ends. The CDR3 coding sequence is TGCAGCGTTGAAGGATCCCTCACAGATACGCAGTATTTT. Its translation: CSVEGSLTDTQYF.

This clonotype appeared many times. The rearrangement uses TRBV12-3 or TRBV12-4 and TRBJ2-1, with TRBD2 matching over 12 bases. This CDR3 contains 16 residues. Germline trimming cut 2 bases from V and 6 bases from J; bases unmatched to any gene: 5. The DNA for the CDR3 is TGTGCCAGCAGTTTAATATTACTAGCGGGAGGCAATGAGCAGTTCTTC. It codes for CASSLILLAGGNEQFF.

The table lists this clonotype with many counts. The V and J genes are TRBV4-2 and TRBJ2-5; D gene unclear. Germline V lookup: CDR1 LGHNA, CDR2 YNFKEQ. This CDR3 has 12 amino acids. Trimming shortened V by 0 bases and J by 7 bases, and 6 bases separated the two germline ends. For the CDR3, the DNA is TGTGCCAGCAGCCAAGATCTGAGGACCCAGTACTTC. This sequence encodes CASSQDLRTQYF.

This clonotype was found a few times. The chain is built from TRBV20-1 and TRBJ2-1, with 7 bases aligning to TRBD2. The V and J ends lost 6 bases and 4 bases, in that order; junction bases with no gene match: 6. Germline CDR1 reads DFQATT; CDR2 reads SNEGSKA (reference sequence). The CDR3 is made up of 13 amino acids. CDR3 residues: CSAPGLRYNEQFF. The CDR3 DNA is TGCAGTGCCCCGGGACTACGGTACAATGAGCAGTTCTTC.

This clonotype was recorded many times. The V gene is TRBV10-3, the J gene TRBJ2-2; D ambiguous. The germline CDR1 and CDR2 sequences are ENHRY and SYGVKD. The length of the CDR3 is 13 residues. V dropped 10 bases and J dropped 4 bases, with 13 bases sitting between them. The CDR3, as DNA: TGTGCCACCCTAGACTTAGCCACCGGGGAGCTGTTTTTT. Translating it yields CATLDLATGELFF.

This clonotype has at least ten counts. The V gene is TRBV6-1, the J gene TRBJ1-1; tentatively, D is TRBD1 (6 bases). This CDR3 contains 13 residues. In germline, CDR1 is MNHNS, CDR2 SASEGT. The V end was cut by 5 bases, the J end by 5 bases, with 12 bases between. CDR3 loop: CASSTGFGTEAFF. The CDR3 nucleotides are TGTGCCAGCAGTACAGGGTTCGGAACTGAAGCTTTCTTT.

This clonotype was observed a handful of times. The chain combines TRBV27 with TRBJ2-1; D is unclear. The CDR3 has 12 amino acids. Germline V lookup: CDR1 MNHEY, CDR2 SMNVEV (reference sequence). V was pared by 5 bases and J by 5 bases, with 7 bases between. DNA for the CDR3: TGTGCCAGCAGTCCCCCCCACAATGAGCAGTTCTTC. It is translated as CASSPPHNEQFF.

This clonotype was seen ten or more times. The chain links TRBV29-1 to TRBJ2-1; no reliable D call. With 0 bases removed from V and 5 bases from J, the gap between germline ends came to 11 bases. Looked up from germline, CDR1 is SQVTM and CDR2 is ANQGSEA. The CDR3 contains 14 residues. The DNA for the CDR3 is TGCAGCGTTGAAGATATGAAGGCGAACAATGAGCAGTTCTTC. As protein: CSVEDMKANNEQFF.